This entry lists 5 T cell receptor beta chains sequenced from one sample in a study of T cell changes during pregnancy in multiple sclerosis. Using immunoSEQ multiplex PCR, the repertoire was profiled, and TCRdb retains in-frame clones only, with some absent. The table includes 35,000 to 50,000 clones, about 87% detected once. Sample: CD4+ T cells from peripheral blood mononuclear cells, taken in the second trimester of pregnancy. These TCRs come from a female donor with multiple sclerosis, enrolled in a pregnancy study.

V is TRBV4-2 and J is TRBJ2-5, with 9 bases that match TRBD2. After removal of 4 bases from V and 1 base from J, the junction contained 7 bases not matched to a gene. CDR3 length equals 16 residues. The germline CDR1 and CDR2 sequences are LGHNA and YNFKEQ. CDR3 nucleotides: TGTGCCAGCAGCCTCCTACTAGCGGGCCGCCAAGAGACCCAGTACTTC. Translating gives CASSLLLAGRQETQYF.

The V and J genes are TRBV6-1 and TRBJ2-1; weak D call: TRBD2 (5 bases). This CDR3 comprises 14 residues. With 1 base removed from V and 10 bases from J, the gap between germline ends came to 14 bases. Germline assignment: CDR1 MNHNS and CDR2 SASEGT. CDR3 residues: CASSEDGRRREQFF. CDR3 sequence (DNA): TGTGCCAGCAGTGAAGATGGCCGCCGGAGGGAGCAGTTCTTC.

This clone was found once. The rearrangement links TRBV5-1 to TRBJ2-3; D might be TRBD2 (6 bases). Trimming cost V 1 base and J 2 bases, with 20 bases left between them. The germline V gene encodes CDR1 SGHRS and CDR2 YFSETQ. This CDR3 region has 18 residues. The CDR3: CASSLKRESRTFTDTQYF. The CDR3 nucleotides are TGCGCCAGCAGCTTGAAACGGGAGTCTAGGACCTTCACAGATACGCAGTATTTT.

The rearrangement links TRBV7-9 to TRBJ1-3; D is unclear. From germline, CDR1 is SEHNR and CDR2 FQNEAQ (reference sequence). This CDR3 region has 16 residues. The V end lost 5 bases, the J end lost 0 bases, and 14 bases lay between the germline ends. CDR3 DNA sequence: TGTGCCAGCAGCCCCACCTATCCCTTCTCTGGAAACACCATATATTTT. This codes for CASSPTYPFSGNTIYF.

This clone is labeled medium-sized. V usage is TRBV15 and J usage is TRBJ2-5; D unclear. Germline V CDR1 and CDR2: LNHNV, YYDKDF (reference sequence). V lost 0 bases and J lost 4, with 6 bases in between. The CDR3 totals 13 residues. CDR3 residues: CATSRDPGETQYF. The CDR3 DNA sequence: TGTGCCACCAGCAGAGATCCGGGAGAGACCCAGTACTTC.